This passage covers 14 T cell receptor beta chains from one sample sequenced in a study of blood T cell repertoires in COVID-19. Some clones are missing from TCRdb's copy, which holds only in-frame ones; the method was immunoSEQ multiplex PCR. Of roughly 34,000 clones listed, 65% to 90% were seen once; the top ten hold roughly 9.1%. The specimen was peripheral blood. All receptors come from a man aged 80 or over with active COVID-19.

This chain uses TRBV6-1 with TRBJ2-7, with D uncertain. Germline-derived CDR1 and CDR2 are MNHNS and SASEGT. CDR3 length: 14 amino acids. The V gene lost 0 bases and the J gene lost 6 bases, with 12 bases spanning the gap. CDR3 coding DNA: TGTGCCAGCAGTGAAGCGTTTTTGGCTCCCGAGCAGTACTTC. Its translation is CASSEAFLAPEQYF.

The chain recombines TRBV2 with TRBJ2-3; 9 positions match TRBD1. CDR1 is SNHLY, CDR2 FYNNEI, per germline. The CDR3 loop spans 14 amino acids. V was clipped by 5 bases and J by 2 bases; unmatched bases: 2. The CDR3 loop reads CASSPQGATDTQYF. CDR3 DNA sequence: TGTGCCAGCAGTCCACAGGGGGCCACAGATACGCAGTATTTT.

The V and J genes are TRBV28 and TRBJ1-1, with D possibly being TRBD1 (6 bases). Trimming took off 4 bases at V and 1 base at J, with 16 bases between the two ends. The CDR3 is 16 amino acids. The germline CDR1 and CDR2 sequences are MDHEN and SYDVKM. CDR3 in amino acids: CASSSRGRGSNTEAFF. The CDR3 region has the DNA TGTGCCAGCAGTTCCCGGGGGAGGGGGTCGAACACTGAAGCTTTCTTT.

In DNA form, the CDR3 reads TGTGCCAGCAGCCATTTCGGGATTAGAACACCGGGGGAGCTGTTTTTT. This translates into CASSHFGIRTPGELFF. The genes are TRBV4-2 and TRBJ2-2; TRBD2 is a possible D gene (5 bases). The CDR3 loop spans 16 amino acids. Trimming cost V 3 bases and J 8 bases, with 19 bases left between them. Germline CDR1 is LGHNA and CDR2 is YNFKEQ.

The gene calls are TRBV16 and TRBJ1-1; no firm D call. Germline lookup yields CDR1 KGHSY and CDR2 FQNENV. The CDR3 covers 14 residues. Trimming shortened V by 1 base and J by 4 bases, and 10 bases separated the two germline ends. CDR3 residues: CASSQWREGTEAFF. The CDR3 bases are TGTGCCAGCAGCCAATGGAGGGAGGGCACTGAAGCTTTCTTT. Full variable domain (rest looked up from reference TRBV16 and TRBJ1-1): GEEVAQTPKHLVRGEGQKAKLYCAPIKGHSYVFWYQQVLKNEFKFLISFQNENVFDETGMPKERFSAKCLPNSPCSLEIQATKLEDSAVYFCASSQWREGTEAFFGQGTRLTVV.

The chain has TRBV18 and TRBJ1-1, with no clear D. This CDR3 spans 17 amino acids. The germline V and J ends were trimmed by 3 bases and 0 bases, with 17 bases remaining between them. Looked up from germline, CDR1 is KGHSH and CDR2 is LQKENI. Written as DNA, the CDR3 is TGTGCCAGCTCACCTCTCGGGAAGGGAACAGTGAACACTGAAGCTTTCTTT. Translated: CASSPLGKGTVNTEAFF.

The chain links TRBV7-9 to TRBJ1-3; D ambiguous. The CDR3 contains 17 residues. V lost 0 bases and J 0 bases, leaving 12 bases between the germline ends. The germline V gene encodes CDR1 SEHNR and CDR2 FQNEAQ (reference sequence). The CDR3 region has the DNA TGTGCCAGCAGCTTAGCGAGATGGCGGCTCTCTGGAAACACCATATATTTT. The encoded protein is CASSLARWRLSGNTIYF.

The chain has TRBV5-1 and TRBJ1-1; D is unclear. This CDR3 spans 13 amino acids. The germline V and J ends were trimmed by 0 bases and 7 bases, with 10 bases remaining between them. The germline CDR1 and CDR2 sequences are SGHRS and YFSETQ. The CDR3 reads CASSLERPDEAFF. The CDR3 bases are TGCGCCAGCAGCTTGGAGAGGCCAGATGAAGCTTTCTTT.

The rearrangement uses TRBV6-5 and TRBJ1-2; the match to TRBD1 covers 10 bases. Losses at the gene ends were 7 bases for V and 3 bases for J; bases not matched to a gene: 5. From germline, CDR1 is MNHEY and CDR2 SVGAGI. This CDR3 is built from 14 residues. For the CDR3, the DNA is TGTGCCAGCAACAGACAGGGGGCTGACTATGGCTACACCTTC. Residues: CASNRQGADYGYTF.

The chain uses TRBV5-1 and TRBJ1-2; no clear D. With 0 bases removed from V and 8 bases from J, the gap between germline ends came to 14 bases. Per the germline V gene, CDR1 is SGHRS and CDR2 is YFSETQ. The CDR3 extends over 14 amino acids. Written as DNA, the CDR3 is TGCGCCAGCAGCTTGGCCCCCGGGTTTGAGGGCTACACCTTC. Translating gives CASSLAPGFEGYTF.

This clone was found once. This chain joins TRBV3-1 (or the pseudogene TRBV3-2) and TRBJ2-1, with 10 bases identical to TRBD2. There are 15 residues in the CDR3. Germline assignment: CDR1 LGHDT and CDR2 YNNKEL (reference sequence). Trimming cost V 5 bases and J 8 bases; bases outside gene matches: 9. DNA for the CDR3: TGTGCCAGCAGCAGTAGCGGGGGGTCGGTAGATGAGCAGTTCTTC. This encodes CASSSSGGSVDEQFF.

The chain recombines TRBV4-1 with TRBJ2-7; 9 bases are shared with TRBD2. The V segment lost 4 bases and the J segment 2 bases; nucleotides outside the gene matches: 6. This CDR3 region has 15 residues. Germline CDR1 and CDR2: MGHRA and YSYEKL. The CDR3, as DNA: TGCGCCAGCAGCCCCCCGGGCGGGGGGGCCTACGAGCAGTACTTC. Protein product: CASSPPGGGAYEQYF.

The genes are TRBV9 and TRBJ2-7; 9 bases agree with TRBD2. In germline, CDR1 is SGDLS, CDR2 YYNGEE. Unmatched junction bases numbered 9, after V lost 0 bases and J lost 5 bases. The CDR3 runs to 16 residues. CDR3 region: CASSVDLSGGFHEQYF. DNA of the CDR3: TGTGCCAGCAGCGTAGACCTTAGCGGGGGTTTCCACGAGCAGTACTTC.

CDR3 in DNA: TGTGCCAGTAGTCGTTGGACAGGAGGTAGCACTGAAGCTTTCTTT. Its protein is CASSRWTGGSTEAFF. The rearrangement uses TRBV19 and TRBJ1-1; 7 nucleotides agree with TRBD1. This CDR3 comprises 15 residues. Germline V gene lookup returns CDR1 LNHDA and CDR2 SQIVND (reference sequence). Losses at the gene ends were 5 bases for V and 4 bases for J; bases not matched to a gene: 10.